This entry describes one T cell receptor beta chain. The entry originates in a study of blood T cell repertoires in COVID-19. About the research overall: The United States, Italy and Spain supplied acute and convalescent COVID-19 samples.

Authors' data handling: Estimates of nucleated cell counts were drawn from the amplification of reference gene primers. Here immunoSEQ multiplex PCR was the method, and the copy in TCRdb shows in-frame clones only, minus some. That table is the source of V, J and clone size, and D and trimming were worked out from the DNA. The sample carries 55,000 to 75,000 clones, roughly 81% recorded once. Germline V lookup: CDR1 MNHEY, CDR2 SMNVEV (reference sequence). The CDR3 contains 15 residues. V lost 5 bases and J 6 bases, leaving 14 bases between the germline ends. The chain employs TRBV27 and TRBJ1-6, with D maybe TRBD1 (6 bases). This TCR came from a man aged 80 or over with acute or convalescent COVID-19. The sample consisted of peripheral blood. CDR3 residues: CASSVQGLLNSPLHF. In nucleotides, the CDR3 is TGTGCCAGCAGTGTACAGGGTCTCCTTAATTCACCCCTCCACTTT.